This is a list of T cell receptor beta chains from one sample in a study of T cells in Graves' hyperthyroidism and ophthalmopathy. Via MiXCR, TCRdb re-called the multiplex PCR reads, giving one row per CDR3 protein. The table lists about 560,000 distinct CDR3 sequences, 16% of them singletons. Sequenced material: blood. The receptors shown here come from a woman younger than 30 with Graves' hyperthyroidism. The CDR3 runs from the conserved cysteine through the conserved F or W. A D gene is named only where the DNA matches it firmly. Not every row has a clone size; where given, it reads once, few, many or a size class.

clone_size j_call d_call v_call cdr3_aa cdr3_nt
NA TRBJ2-7 NA TRBV11-2 CASSLVGGGEQYF TGTGCCAGCAGCTTAGTTGGGGGCGGCGAGCAGTACTTC
few TRBJ2-4 TRBD2 TRBV5-6 CASSGRTRDIQYF TGTGCCAGCAGCGGAAGGACTAGGGACATTCAGTACTTC
many TRBJ2-7 NA TRBV11-2 CASSFDSPSYEQYF TGTGCCAGCAGCTTTGATTCACCCTCCTACGAGCAGTACTTC
few TRBJ2-7 NA TRBV27 CATRDSTYEQYF TGTGCCACCCGGGACTCCACCTACGAGCAGTACTTC
many TRBJ2-5 NA TRBV11-2 CASSPGRGQRIRETQYF TGTGCCAGCAGCCCCGGCCGTGGGCAGCGGATACGGGAGACCCAGTACTTC
NA TRBJ1-2 TRBD1 TRBV10-2 CASRTGGATFGGYTF TGCGCCAGCAGGACAGGGGGCGCGACGTTTGGTGGCTACACCTTC
many TRBJ1-1 TRBD1 TRBV3-1 CASSHSGQSTEAFF TGTGCCAGCAGCCATTCGGGACAGAGCACTGAAGCTTTCTTT
many TRBJ1-5 NA TRBV28 CASSQIVGNQPQHF TGTGCCAGCAGTCAAATCGTAGGGAATCAGCCCCAGCATTTT
few TRBJ2-1 NA TRBV19 CASSSGRNLQREQFF TGTGCCAGTAGTTCCGGACGGAACCTCCAGCGTGAGCAGTTCTTC
few TRBJ2-7 NA TRBV14 CATAEGSTYEQYF TGTGCCACCGCCGAGGGGAGCACCTACGAGCAGTACTTC
NA TRBJ1-1 NA TRBV5-4 CASSRDPGQVNTEAFF TGTGCCAGCAGCCGTGACCCGGGACAAGTGAACACTGAAGCTTTCTTT
few TRBJ1-3 NA TRBV29-1 CSVERVGLAGNTIYF TGCAGCGTTGAACGGGTAGGCCTGGCTGGAAACACCATATATTTT
NA TRBJ2-7 NA TRBV5-1 CASRWQASYEQYF TGCGCCAGCAGGTGGCAGGCATCCTACGAGCAGTACTTC
few TRBJ2-5 NA TRBV10-1 CASSDRGDETQYF TGCGCCAGCAGTGACAGGGGGGACGAGACCCAGTACTTC
many TRBJ1-2 NA TRBV6-1 CASSSPGRTARGYTF TGTGCCAGCAGTTCACCAGGTCGTACGGCGAGAGGGTACACCTTC
many TRBJ2-3 TRBD2 TRBV20-1 CSARTSGGPSYPQYF TGCAGTGCCAGGACTAGCGGGGGACCTAGTTATCCGCAGTATTTT
many TRBJ2-3 NA TRBV20-1 CSATAGGTQYF TGCAGTGCTACAGCGGGCGGGACGCAGTATTTT
many TRBJ1-5 TRBD1 TRBV28 CASRPAGTGVNQPQHF TGTGCCAGCAGGCCAGCCGGGACAGGGGTCAATCAGCCCCAGCATTTT
NA TRBJ1-1 NA TRBV27 CATGGRLDTEAFF TGTGCCACCGGGGGACGTCTGGACACTGAAGCTTTCTTT
many TRBJ2-1 TRBD1 TRBV28 CASSFTSTGGEQFF TGTGCCAGCAGTTTCACTTCCACAGGGGGTGAGCAGTTCTTC
many TRBJ2-3 TRBD2 TRBV15 CATSRDRFSGDTDTQYF TGTGCCACCAGCAGAGATCGTTTTAGCGGGGACACAGATACGCAGTATTTT
NA TRBJ1-2 NA TRBV3-1 CASSQSRAVWNYGYTF TGTGCCAGCAGCCAAAGCAGAGCGGTCTGGAACTATGGCTACACCTTC
many TRBJ2-2 NA TRBV12-3/TRBV12-4 CASSFVSGTGELFF TGTGCCAGCAGTTTCGTTAGCGGCACCGGGGAGCTGTTTTTT
NA TRBJ1-2 NA TRBV12-3/TRBV12-4 CASSFRRNNYGYTF TGTGCCAGCAGTTTCAGGCGTAATAACTATGGCTACACCTTC
once TRBJ1-1 TRBD1 TRBV5-5 CASSFPVRGQGVMNTEAFF TGTGCCAGCAGCTTCCCAGTACGGGGACAGGGCGTCATGAACACTGAAGCTTTCTTT
NA TRBJ1-3 NA TRBV14 CASSQVRGNTIYF TGTGCCAGCAGCCAAGTCCGGGGAAACACCATATATTTT
NA TRBJ2-2 NA TRBV19 CASRLQGWTGELFF TGTGCCAGTAGACTTCAGGGTTGGACCGGGGAGCTGTTTTTT
many TRBJ2-6 NA TRBV7-9 CASSLGQPTPGANVLTF TGTGCCAGCAGCTTAGGACAGCCGACCCCTGGGGCCAACGTCCTGACTTTC
NA TRBJ2-3 TRBD2 TRBV20-1 CSAAPLAGSTDTQYF TGCAGTGCTGCTCCCCTAGCGGGAAGCACAGATACGCAGTATTTT
many TRBJ1-1 TRBD1 TRBV6-2/TRBV6-3 CASSYSPGQGGYGAEAFF TGTGCCAGCAGTTACTCCCCGGGACAGGGGGGATACGGCGCTGAAGCTTTCTTT
many TRBJ1-2 TRBD1 TRBV6-5 CASSYSTEGTGYHYGYTF TGTGCCAGCAGTTACTCCACCGAAGGGACAGGATACCACTATGGCTACACCTTC
NA TRBJ2-7 TRBD2 TRBV20-1 CSASATSGSRNEQYF TGCAGTGCTAGCGCGACTAGCGGGAGTAGGAACGAGCAGTACTTC
few TRBJ2-7 TRBD2 TRBV5-4 CASSLGAGVSYEQYF TGTGCCAGCAGCTTGGGGGCGGGGGTTTCCTACGAGCAGTACTTC
many TRBJ1-5 NA TRBV7-9 CASSQGLGAGQQPQHF TGTGCCAGCAGCCAGGGCCTGGGAGCGGGCCAACAGCCCCAGCATTTT
many TRBJ1-5 NA TRBV2 CASSDTRGHQPQHF TGTGCCAGCAGTGACACCAGGGGACATCAGCCCCAGCATTTT
NA TRBJ2-1 NA TRBV20-1 CSAGLASSSYNEQFF TGCAGTGCTGGGCTAGCGTCTAGCTCCTACAATGAGCAGTTCTTC
NA TRBJ2-6 NA TRBV27 CASSSSDFYSGANVLTF TGTGCCAGCAGTTCAAGTGACTTTTACTCTGGGGCCAACGTCCTGACTTTC
many TRBJ1-1 NA TRBV6-6 CASSYTIPSTARMNTEAFF TGTGCCAGCAGTTATACCATTCCATCGACGGCGCGCATGAACACTGAAGCTTTCTTT
few TRBJ2-6 NA TRBV7-8 CASSLVRVVGGMAGANVLTF TGTGCCAGCAGCTTAGTTCGTGTAGTTGGGGGTATGGCCGGGGCCAACGTCCTGACTTTC
many TRBJ2-7 TRBD1 TRBV7-2 CASSARDRFSYEQYF TGTGCCAGCAGCGCCCGGGACAGGTTCTCCTACGAGCAGTACTTC
many TRBJ2-5 NA TRBV12-3/TRBV12-4 CASSLSPQETQYF TGTGCCAGCAGTTTATCCCCCCAAGAGACCCAGTACTTC
few TRBJ1-3 NA TRBV7-9 CASSLGSLGGSSGNTIYF TGTGCCAGCAGCTTAGGGAGCTTGGGCGGGAGCTCTGGAAACACCATATATTTT
NA TRBJ2-3 TRBD2 TRBV27 CASSFLAGGPDTQYF TGTGCCAGCAGTTTCCTAGCGGGGGGCCCAGATACGCAGTATTTT
NA TRBJ2-7 NA TRBV28 CASRTTPYEQYF TGTGCCAGCCGGACTACTCCCTACGAGCAGTACTTC
NA TRBJ2-3 NA TRBV4-1 CASSPATGLRTDTQYF TGCGCCAGCAGCCCAGCGACGGGACTTAGAACAGATACGCAGTATTTT
many TRBJ1-1 TRBD1 TRBV5-1 CASSSGQGPEAFF TGCGCCAGCAGCTCGGGACAGGGCCCTGAAGCTTTCTTT
few TRBJ1-5 TRBD1 TRBV24-1 CATSDGFYRGGNQPQHF TGTGCCACCAGTGATGGTTTCTACAGGGGAGGCAATCAGCCCCAGCATTTT
few TRBJ2-3 TRBD1 TRBV7-2 CASSLFGTGDTDTQYF TGTGCCAGCAGCTTATTCGGGACAGGGGACACAGATACGCAGTATTTT